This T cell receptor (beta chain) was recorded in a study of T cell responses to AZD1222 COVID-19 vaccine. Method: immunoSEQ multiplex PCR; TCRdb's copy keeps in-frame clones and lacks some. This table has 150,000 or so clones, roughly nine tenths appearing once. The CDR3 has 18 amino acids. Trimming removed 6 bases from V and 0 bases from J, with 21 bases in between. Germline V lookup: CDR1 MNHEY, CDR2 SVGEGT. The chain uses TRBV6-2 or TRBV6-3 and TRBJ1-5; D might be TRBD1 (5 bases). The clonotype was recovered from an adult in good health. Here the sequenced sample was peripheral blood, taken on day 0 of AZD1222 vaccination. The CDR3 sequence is CASSRGHREMNSNQPQHF. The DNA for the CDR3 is TGTGCCAGCAGCAGAGGACACCGGGAAATGAATAGCAATCAGCCCCAGCATTTT.